One sample yielded the 27 T cell receptor beta chains listed below, sequenced in a study of blood T cells in healthy people across ages. Combining a sample-barcoded 5' primer with a J-beta primer mix, a second PCR ran for roughly 6 to 11 cycles. TCRdb re-analysed the 5' RACE reads in MiXCR, keeping a single row per CDR3 protein. Of a few hundred thousand distinct CDR3 sequences listed, over 45% were seen once; the top ten hold about 54%. Specimen: blood. All receptors come from a man aged 60 to 75 in good health.

V is TRBV29-1 and J is TRBJ2-3; D is ambiguous. Germline assignment: CDR1 SQVTM and CDR2 ANQGSEA. The CDR3 is made up of 12 amino acids. V shed 2 bases and J shed 0 bases, with 3 bases lying between them. The CDR3 region has the DNA TGCAGCGTTGAACCTAGCACAGATACGCAGTATTTT. Translated, it gives CSVEPSTDTQYF.

The gene calls are TRBV27 and TRBJ2-3, with D maybe TRBD2 (7 bases). The CDR3 is 16 amino acids. Per the germline V gene, CDR1 is MNHEY and CDR2 is SMNVEV (reference sequence). V was trimmed by 7 bases and J by 2 bases, leaving 19 bases between them. CDR3 sequence reads: CASIEGGRGSTDTQYF. The CDR3 DNA sequence: TGTGCCAGCATCGAAGGAGGGAGGGGGTCCACAGATACGCAGTATTTT.

This rearrangement joins TRBV19 to TRBJ2-4; D tentatively reads TRBD1 or TRBD2 (7 bases each). Near its end, the DNA agrees better with TRBJ2-7, so the J call may be wrong. This CDR3 comprises 12 residues. Germline CDR1 LNHDA, CDR2 SQIVND (reference sequence). CDR3 region: CASNQGGSEQYF. The CDR3 DNA is TGTGCCAGTAACCAGGGGGGGTCCGAGCAGTACTTC.

This chain connects TRBV11-2 to TRBJ2-7; the match to TRBD2 covers 10 bases. The CDR3 is 16 amino acids. The germline V gene has CDR1 SGHAT and CDR2 FQNNGV. The ends lost 5 bases at V and 0 bases at J; junction bases unmatched: 7. CDR3 in DNA: TGTGCCAGCAGCCAAACTAGCGGGGTGAGCTCCTACGAGCAGTACTTC. This translates into CASSQTSGVSSYEQYF.

This sequence joins TRBV29-1 and TRBJ1-2; TRBD1 aligns across 8 bases. Germline loops: CDR1 SQVTM, CDR2 ANQGSEA. The V segment lost 7 bases and the J segment 3 bases; nucleotides outside the gene matches: 1. CDR3 length equals 11 residues. The CDR3 sequence: CSEGQDYGYTF. In DNA, the CDR3 is TGCAGCGAGGGACAGGACTATGGCTACACCTTC.

In the case of this clonotype: A read error may produce the germline difference seen at one junction end. The genes are TRBV6-2 or TRBV6-3 and TRBJ2-5, with TRBD2 identical over 10 bases. This CDR3 comprises 18 residues. Germline assignment: CDR1 MNHEY and CDR2 SVGEGT. The CDR3 loop is CASSYRGTSESALETQYF. The CDR3 DNA reads TGTGCCAGCAGTTACAGGGGGACTAGCGAGAGTGCGTTGGAGACCCAGTATTTC.

The V gene is TRBV20-1, the J gene TRBJ1-3; tentatively, D is TRBD1 (6 bases). CDR3 length: 15 amino acids. Germline V lookup: CDR1 DFQATT, CDR2 SNEGSKA (reference sequence). V was cut by 4 bases and J by 3 bases, with 16 bases left in between. CDR3 protein: CSATPGQNIGNTIYF. The CDR3 DNA reads TGCAGTGCTACCCCGGGACAAAATATTGGAAACACCATATATTTT.

The chain couples TRBV12-3 or TRBV12-4 to TRBJ2-1, with 8 bases aligning to TRBD2. Unmatched junction bases numbered 8, after V lost 7 bases and J lost 6 bases. CDR3 length: 14 amino acids. For the CDR3, the DNA is TGTGCCAGCACCCTTGGGCGGGGGGTCAATGAGCAGTTCTTC. Encoded protein: CASTLGRGVNEQFF.

The CDR3 coding sequence is TGTGCCAGCAGCTTAGCGGCAGGGGCGAACACTGAAGCTTTCTTT. Its translation is CASSLAAGANTEAFF. The genes are TRBV7-9 and TRBJ1-1; tentative D call: TRBD1 (6 bases). The V gene's germline CDR1 is SEHNR and CDR2 FQNEAQ (reference sequence). V dropped 0 bases and J dropped 1 base, with 9 bases sitting between them. CDR3 length: 15 residues.

For this clonotype: It may be a read error: a sequence one base away is much more abundant. V gene TRBV10-3 combines with J gene TRBJ2-5; D may be TRBD2 (5 bases). CDR1 is ENHRY and CDR2 is SYGVKD in the germline V gene. The CDR3 length is 16 residues. V dropped 5 bases and J dropped 0 bases, with 16 bases sitting between them. CDR3 sequence: CAISLSPAGDQETQYF. CDR3 bases: TGTGCCATCAGTCTTAGCCCGGCCGGGGACCAAGAGACCCAGTACTTC.

The chain joins TRBV6-1 to TRBJ2-1; 8 bases match TRBD1. Per the germline V gene, CDR1 is MNHNS and CDR2 is SASEGT. The CDR3 has 18 residues. After removal of 7 bases from V and 2 bases from J, the junction contained 16 bases not matched to a gene. The CDR3 spells CASTLKRLRQGPYNEQFF. The CDR3 DNA is TGTGCCAGCACCCTAAAGCGGCTGAGACAGGGGCCCTACAATGAGCAGTTCTTC.

The genes are TRBV7-9 and TRBJ2-1; D call uncertain. Germline V lookup: CDR1 SEHNR, CDR2 FQNEAQ (reference sequence). V lost 7 bases and J lost 3, with 13 bases in between. The CDR3 loop spans 14 amino acids. The CDR3 DNA reads TGTGCCAGCACCCCCCTGGGAATCTACAATGAGCAGTTCTTC. It translates to CASTPLGIYNEQFF.

The chain has TRBV6-1 and TRBJ1-1; D is perhaps TRBD1 (6 bases). Trimming cost V 3 bases and J 7 bases, with 15 bases left between them. Germline V gene sequence: CDR1 MNHNS, CDR2 SASEGT. The CDR3 totals 14 residues. The CDR3: CASSELGGGGEAFF. The CDR3, as DNA: TGTGCCAGCAGTGAGTTGGGGGGCGGCGGTGAAGCTTTCTTT.

This clonotype was seen a handful of times. The V and J genes are TRBV29-1 and TRBJ2-5; tentatively, D is TRBD2 (7 bases). The CDR3 has 13 residues. Germline loops: CDR1 SQVTM, CDR2 ANQGSEA. V dropped 4 bases and J dropped 4 bases, with 13 bases sitting between them. The CDR3 loop reads CSVVGGGGETQYF. The CDR3 coding sequence is TGCAGCGTTGTAGGGGGGGGTGGAGAGACCCAGTACTTC. The entire variable domain, with the rest obtained from reference TRBV29-1 and TRBJ2-5, is as follows: SAVISQKPSRDICQRGTSLTIQCQVDSQVTMMFWYRQQPGQSLTLIATANQGSEATYESGFVIDKFPISRPNLTFSTLTVSNMSPEDSSIYLCSVVGGGGETQYFGPGTRLLVL.

This clonotype showed up just a few times. A much larger clone lies a single base off, so this may be a read error. The chain recombines TRBV11-2 with TRBJ2-7; 8 bases agree with TRBD2. The V gene's germline CDR1 is SGHAT and CDR2 FQNNGV. The CDR3 length is 14 residues. The V gene end was trimmed by 5 bases and the J gene end by 4 bases; junction bases not matched to a gene: 7. DNA of the CDR3: TGTGCCAGCAGCGTACGGGGGGGAAGATACGAGCAGTACTTC. Residues: CASSVRGGRYEQYF. Filled out from reference TRBV11-2 and TRBJ2-7, the complete variable domain reads EAGVAQSPRYKIIEKRQSVAFWCNPISGHATLYWYQQILGQGPKLLIQFQNNGVVDDSQLPKDRFSAERLKGVDSTLKIQPAKLEDSAVYLCASSVRGGRYEQYFGPGTRLTVT.

The chain employs TRBV20-1 and TRBJ2-7; TRBD1 might be the D (6 bases). Germline-derived CDR1 and CDR2 are DFQATT and SNEGSKA (reference sequence). Trimming pared 0 bases from V and 4 bases from J, leaving 19 bases between. There are 16 residues in the CDR3. CDR3: CSARDDRFLSSYEQYF. CDR3 sequence (DNA): TGCAGTGCTAGAGATGACAGGTTCCTTTCTTCTTACGAGCAGTACTTC.

This clonotype has a handful of counts. This rearrangement joins TRBV5-1 to TRBJ2-1; 9 nucleotides line up with TRBD1. CDR3 length: 15 residues. CDR1 is SGHRS, CDR2 YFSETQ, per germline. J lost 6 bases, V lost 0 bases, and 4 bases had no gene match. For the CDR3, the DNA is TGCGCCAGCAGCTTGGTGCCGGGACAGGGCAATGAGCAGTTCTTC. Its protein is CASSLVPGQGNEQFF. Filled out from reference TRBV5-1 and TRBJ2-1, the complete variable domain reads KAGVTQTPRYLIKTRGQQVTLSCSPISGHRSVSWYQQTPGQGLQFLFEYFSETQRNKGNFPGRFSGRQFSNSRSEMNVSTLELGDSALYLCASSLVPGQGNEQFFGPGTRLTVL.

The chain employs TRBV29-1 and TRBJ2-1; TRBD1 matches at 7 bases. Germline assignment: CDR1 SQVTM and CDR2 ANQGSEA. J lost 3 bases, V lost 6 bases, and 8 bases had no gene match. The CDR3 has 14 residues. The CDR3 loop reads CSVPTWDSYNEQFF. The CDR3 bases are TGCAGCGTCCCCACCTGGGACAGCTACAATGAGCAGTTCTTC.

The genes are TRBV7-9 and TRBJ2-7; 13 nucleotides match TRBD2. Trimming at V came to 1 base and at J to 3 bases, leaving 3 bases not matched to a gene. This CDR3 region has 16 residues. Germline V gene sequence: CDR1 SEHNR, CDR2 FQNEAQ (reference sequence). The CDR3 coding sequence is TGTGCCAGCAGCTTAGGGACTAGCGGGGGCGTCTACGAGCAGTACTTC. This codes for CASSLGTSGGVYEQYF.

The V gene is TRBV12-3 or TRBV12-4, the J gene TRBJ2-5, with D hard to call. The end of the DNA aligns better with TRBJ2-7, so the J call may be wrong. CDR3 size: 13 residues. Here the CDR3 DNA reads TGTGCCAGCAGTTTAATGGCTTTCGGCGAGCAGTACTTC. Residues: CASSLMAFGEQYF.

In DNA form, the CDR3 reads TGTGCCAGCAGCACGTTTAGAGAGCAGTACTTC. Translated: CASSTFREQYF. This chain links TRBV25-1 with TRBJ2-7; D is unresolved. The CDR3 sequence is 11 residues long. Germline CDR1 MGHDK, CDR2 SYGVNS. Trimming stripped 6 bases from V and 7 bases from J, with 10 bases between.

The chain employs TRBV5-1 and TRBJ2-5; the D call may be TRBD1 or TRBD2 (5 bases each). Trimming took off 1 base at V and 2 bases at J, with 21 bases between the two ends. This CDR3 has 18 amino acids. Germline loops: CDR1 SGHRS, CDR2 YFSETQ. As DNA, the CDR3 is TGCGCCAGCAGCTTGCCTTCGGGGCAGGGAAGAGGTCAAGAGACCCAGTACTTC. Translating it yields CASSLPSGQGRGQETQYF.

The chain links TRBV6-6 to TRBJ1-2; D might be TRBD1 (6 bases). Germline CDR1 is MNHNY and CDR2 is SVGAGI (reference sequence). The CDR3 extends over 15 amino acids. V lost 2 bases, J lost 1 base, and 11 bases lay in between. CDR3 in amino acids: CASSYGGTDNYGYTF. The CDR3 region has the DNA TGTGCCAGCAGTTACGGGGGCACAGATAACTATGGCTACACCTTC.

This clonotype was found many times. This chain links TRBV25-1 with TRBJ2-7; 9 nucleotides align to TRBD1. CDR1 and CDR2 from the germline V gene are MGHDK and SYGVNS. V lost 7 bases to trimming and J lost 4 bases; unmatched junction nucleotides: 8. The CDR3 is 14 amino acids. CDR3: CASTTQGQGYEQYF. The CDR3 nucleotides read TGTGCCAGCACTACCCAGGGACAGGGATACGAGCAGTACTTC.

The sample holds a few counts of this clonotype. The V call is TRBV13, the J call TRBJ2-7; D unresolved. Matching the DNA end better, TRBJ2-5 makes the J call doubtful. The CDR3 extends over 14 amino acids. The V gene's germline CDR1 is PRHDT and CDR2 FYEKMQ (reference sequence). In DNA form, the CDR3 reads TGTGCCAGCAGCTTAGGCTACGGCCCCGGGACCCAGTACTTC. As protein: CASSLGYGPGTQYF.

The genes are TRBV3-1 and TRBJ1-2; a possible D gene is TRBD1 (6 bases). Deletions cut 5 bases from V and 4 bases from J, with 14 bases between. The length of the CDR3 is 14 residues. The germline V gene encodes CDR1 LGHDT and CDR2 YNNKEL (reference sequence). CDR3 DNA: TGTGCCAGCAGCACAGGGACGGACTTCTATGGCTACACCTTC. Translation: CASSTGTDFYGYTF.

This chain links TRBV5-1 with TRBJ2-4, with unresolved D. Gene TRBJ2-7 matches the end of the DNA better, so the J call may be wrong. CDR1 is SGHRS, CDR2 YFSETQ, per germline. The CDR3 is made up of 13 amino acids. The CDR3 sequence: CASSPLSRYEQYF. The CDR3 nucleotides are TGCGCCAGCAGCCCCCTCTCAAGATACGAGCAGTACTTC.